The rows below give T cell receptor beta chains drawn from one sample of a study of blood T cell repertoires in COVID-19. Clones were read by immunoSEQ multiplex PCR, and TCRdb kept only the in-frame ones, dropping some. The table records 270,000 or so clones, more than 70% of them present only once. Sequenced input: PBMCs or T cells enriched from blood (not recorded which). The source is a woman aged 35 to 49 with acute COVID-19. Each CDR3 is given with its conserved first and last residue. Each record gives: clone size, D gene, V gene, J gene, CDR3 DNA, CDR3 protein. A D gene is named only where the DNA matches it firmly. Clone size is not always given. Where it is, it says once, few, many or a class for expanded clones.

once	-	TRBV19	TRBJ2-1	TGTGCCAGTAGTATCTTGGCGGGACCTACACTCAATGAGCAGTTCTTC	CASSILAGPTLNEQFF
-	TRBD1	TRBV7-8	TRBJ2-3	TGTGCCAGCAGCTTTCGAGACAGGGGCACCGATACGCAGTATTTT	CASSFRDRGTDTQYF
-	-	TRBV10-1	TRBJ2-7	TGCGCCAGCAGTGAGCTGTCAGTACCCTACGAGCAGTACTTC	CASSELSVPYEQYF
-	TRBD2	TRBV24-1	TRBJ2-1	TGTGCCACCAGTGATTTAGGCGGGAGCATCGATGAGCAGTTCTTC	CATSDLGGSIDEQFF
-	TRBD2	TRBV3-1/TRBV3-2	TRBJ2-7	TGTGCCAGCAGCTCAACCCTGGGACTAGCGGGAACCTACGAGCAGTACTTC	CASSSTLGLAGTYEQYF
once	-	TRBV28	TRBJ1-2	TGTGCCAGCAGTCCCCGACAGAACTATGGCTACACCTTC	CASSPRQNYGYTF
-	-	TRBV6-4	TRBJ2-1	TGTGCCAGCAGTGACTCGTGGGGGGCCTACAATGAGCAGTTCTTC	CASSDSWGAYNEQFF
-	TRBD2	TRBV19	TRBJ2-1	TGTGCCAGTAACACACGCGGGACTAGCGGGATCGAGCAGTTCTTC	CASNTRGTSGIEQFF
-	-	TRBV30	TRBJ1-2	TGTGCCTGGAGCCATCTAACAGGGAACGGCTACACCTTC	CAWSHLTGNGYTF
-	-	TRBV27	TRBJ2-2	TGTGCCAGCAGTTCCCGAAGTGATTGGGCCGCGAACACCGGGGAGCTGTTTTTT	CASSSRSDWAANTGELFF
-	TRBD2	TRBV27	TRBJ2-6	TGTGCCAGCAGTTTATATACTAGCGGGGGCTCTGGGGCCAACGTCCTGACTTTC	CASSLYTSGGSGANVLTF
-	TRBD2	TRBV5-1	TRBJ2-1	TGCGCCAGCAGCTTGATGGGACTAGCGGGAGTGGGGGACTACAATGAGCAGTTCTTC	CASSLMGLAGVGDYNEQFF
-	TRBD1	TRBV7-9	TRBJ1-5	TGTGCCAGCAGCAGTGGGACAGATCAGCCCCAGCATTTT	CASSSGTDQPQHF
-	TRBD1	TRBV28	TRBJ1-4	TGTGCCAGCAGTCAGACAGGGGCTGGAACTAATGAAAAACTGTTTTTT	CASSQTGAGTNEKLFF
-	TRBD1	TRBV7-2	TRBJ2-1	TGTGCCAGCAGCAGGGACAGGGGGAGTTACAATGAGCAGTTCTTC	CASSRDRGSYNEQFF
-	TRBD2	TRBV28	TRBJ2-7	TGTGCCAGCAGGGGACTAGCGGGAGTACGCGAGCAGTACTTC	CASRGLAGVREQYF
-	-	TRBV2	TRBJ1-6	TGTGCCAGCAGTAGGATGTCGGGGGACCTTAGCTCCTATAATTCACCCCTCCACTTT	CASSRMSGDLSSYNSPLHF
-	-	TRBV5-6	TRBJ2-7	TGTGCCAGCAGCTTGGTGCGCTACGAGCAGTACTTC	CASSLVRYEQYF
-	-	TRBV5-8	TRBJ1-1	TGTGCCAGCAGCTCGACAGTAATGAACACTGAAGCTTTCTTT	CASSSTVMNTEAFF
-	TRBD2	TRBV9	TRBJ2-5	TGTGCCAGCAGCGAAACACTAGCGGGAGGGCAAGAGACCCAGTACTTC	CASSETLAGGQETQYF
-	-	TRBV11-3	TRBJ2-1	TGTGCCAGCAGCTTAGATCAGCGAGAGCAGTTCTTC	CASSLDQREQFF
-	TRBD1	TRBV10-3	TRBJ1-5	TGTGCCATCAGCATGACAGGGCAGAATCAGCCCCAGCATTTT	CAISMTGQNQPQHF
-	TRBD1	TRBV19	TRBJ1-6	TGTGCCAGTAGTATCTCCATCTCGACAGGGCCCTATTCACCCCTCCACTTT	CASSISISTGPYSPLHF
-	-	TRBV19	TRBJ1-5	TGTGCCAGTACAAGGGGCCGAAGTAACGGATTGAGCAATCAGCCCCAGCATTTT	CASTRGRSNGLSNQPQHF
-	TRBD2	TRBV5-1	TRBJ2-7	TGCGCCAGCAGCGTGACAAGCGGGAGATCCACCTACGAGCAGTACTTC	CASSVTSGRSTYEQYF
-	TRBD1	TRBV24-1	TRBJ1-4	TGTGCCACCAGTGAGGCCGGGACAGGCGCAACTAATGAAAAACTGTTTTTT	CATSEAGTGATNEKLFF
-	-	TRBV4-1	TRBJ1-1	TGCGCCAGCAGCCTACTAACGGGGGGGAACACTGAAGCTTTCTTT	CASSLLTGGNTEAFF
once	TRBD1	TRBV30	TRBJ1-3	TGTGCCTGGAGTGGGACAGGGGGAAACACCATATATTTT	CAWSGTGGNTIYF
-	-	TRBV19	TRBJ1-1	TGTGCCAGTAGTACCCCGAGAGGAAAGGACACTGAAGCTTTCTTT	CASSTPRGKDTEAFF
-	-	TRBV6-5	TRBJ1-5	TGTGCCAGCAAACCGGGTGGGGAGGATCAGCCCCAGCATTTT	CASKPGGEDQPQHF
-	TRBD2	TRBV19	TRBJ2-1	TGTGCCAGTAGTAATTCCCGACAGAGCGGGAGCCATGAGCAGTTCTTC	CASSNSRQSGSHEQFF
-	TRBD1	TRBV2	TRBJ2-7	TGTGCCAGCAGTGAAAACAGGGGAGAAAGCTACGAGCAGTACTTC	CASSENRGESYEQYF
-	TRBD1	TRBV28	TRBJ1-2	TGTGCCAGCGTAAGGGACAGCGGCGGCTACACCTTC	CASVRDSGGYTF
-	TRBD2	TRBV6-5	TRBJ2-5	TGTGCCAGCAGAACTAGCGGGAGGGCTGAGACCCAGTACTTC	CASRTSGRAETQYF
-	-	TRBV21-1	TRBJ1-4	TGTGCCACCCAACCCAGCCCCAGTGGACTGGAACTGTTTTTT	CATQPSPSGLELFF
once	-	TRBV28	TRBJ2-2	TGTGCCAGCAGTCACCCAGTCACCGGGGAGCTGTTTTTT	CASSHPVTGELFF
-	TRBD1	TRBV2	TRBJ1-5	TGTGCCAGCAGAAAACAGGGGGCGGTCGGGTATAGCAATCAGCCCCAGCATTTT	CASRKQGAVGYSNQPQHF
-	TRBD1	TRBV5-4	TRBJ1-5	TGTGCCAGCAGCTGGGGGCAGGGGGGTCAGCCCCAGCATTTT	CASSWGQGGQPQHF
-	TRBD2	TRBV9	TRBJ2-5	TGTGCCAGCAGCTCTGAGCGGGAGCGGGAGACCCAGTACTTC	CASSSERERETQYF
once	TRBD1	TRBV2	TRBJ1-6	TGTGCCAGCAGTGATGAAAGGGGGCTGGCACCCCTCCACTTT	CASSDERGLAPLHF
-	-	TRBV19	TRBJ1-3	TGTGCCAGTAGTATCGACAGTGGAAACACCATATATTTT	CASSIDSGNTIYF
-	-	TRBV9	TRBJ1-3	TGTGCCAGCAGCTCCCCCAGGGATAGGTATAGCTCTGGAAACACCATATATTTT	CASSSPRDRYSSGNTIYF
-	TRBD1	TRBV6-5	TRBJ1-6	TGTGCCAGCAGCCCGGGACAGAATTCACCCCTCCACTTT	CASSPGQNSPLHF
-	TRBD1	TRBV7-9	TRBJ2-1	TGTGCCAGCAGCCAACAGAGGACAGGGAAACATGAGCAGTTCTTC	CASSQQRTGKHEQFF
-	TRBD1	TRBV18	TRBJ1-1	TGTGCCAGCTCACCCACGGTGTCGACAGGGGACGACTCTGAAGCTTTCTTT	CASSPTVSTGDDSEAFF
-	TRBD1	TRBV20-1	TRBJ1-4	TGCAGTGCTAGTCCACCGGGACAGGGGGGTGAAAAACTGTTTTTT	CSASPPGQGGEKLFF
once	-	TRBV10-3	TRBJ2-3	TGTGCCATCAGTGGTTTCCGGGGAAGTACTAGCACAGATACGCAGTATTTT	CAISGFRGSTSTDTQYF
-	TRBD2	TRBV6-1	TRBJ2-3	TGTGCCAGCAGTGGGATGAGCGGGAGGGGCCGAGTATCAGATACGCAGTATTTT	CASSGMSGRGRVSDTQYF
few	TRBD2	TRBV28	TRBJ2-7	TGTGCCAGCAGTTTTACGGGGGGTAGCTACGAGCAGTACTTC	CASSFTGGSYEQYF
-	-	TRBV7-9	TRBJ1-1	TGTGCCAGCAGCTTAGCGGAGGGACCGACGAACACTGAAGCTTTCTTT	CASSLAEGPTNTEAFF
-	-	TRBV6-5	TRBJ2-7	TGTGCCAGCAGAGGTCAGGGTGCCTACGAGCAGTACTTC	CASRGQGAYEQYF
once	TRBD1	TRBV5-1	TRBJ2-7	TGCGCCAGCAGCAAGGGGGCCGCGGTTAGCTCCTACGAGCAGTACTTC	CASSKGAAVSSYEQYF
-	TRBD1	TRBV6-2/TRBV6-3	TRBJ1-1	TGTGCCAGCAGTTCCCTGGGGACAGCGGACACTGAAGCTTTCTTT	CASSSLGTADTEAFF